The 20 T cell receptor beta chains presented below share a single source sample, sequenced in a study of CD8 T cells in ankylosing spondylitis. In TCRdb, the 5' RACE reads were re-called with MiXCR into one record per CDR3 protein. Of approximately 200,000 distinct CDR3 sequences listed, 9.5% to 15% are singletons. The sample taken for sequencing was blood, either unsorted or a sorted T cell fraction (not recorded which). All receptors come from a male donor with ankylosing spondylitis or in good health (not recorded which).

This clonotype was picked up many times. This chain connects TRBV4-1 to TRBJ1-1; D possibly corresponds to TRBD1 (5 bases). V gave up 1 base and J gave up 1 base, with 13 bases separating them. Germline lookup yields CDR1 MGHRA and CDR2 YSYEKL. The CDR3 loop spans 16 amino acids. The DNA of the CDR3 is TGCGCCAGCAGCCAAGTGTTACGCCAGGGGAACACTGAAGCTTTCTTT. It translates to CASSQVLRQGNTEAFF.

The genes are TRBV18 and TRBJ2-6; 8 positions agree with TRBD1. Germline lookup yields CDR1 KGHSH and CDR2 LQKENI. This CDR3 has 18 residues. V lost 5 bases and J lost 0; bases outside the gene matches: 9. The CDR3 is CASSSGQGVPSGANVLTF. For the CDR3, the DNA is TGTGCCAGCTCATCCGGACAGGGAGTCCCCTCTGGGGCCAACGTCCTGACTTTC.

The gene calls are TRBV6-2 or TRBV6-3 and TRBJ2-1; 7 bases map to TRBD2. With 2 bases clipped from V and 8 bases from J, the junction kept 9 bases outside the gene matches. CDR3 length: 15 amino acids. Germline loops: CDR1 MNHEY, CDR2 SVGEGT. For the CDR3, the DNA is TGTGCCAGCAGTTACACGTATCAGCGGGATCATGAGCAGTTCTTC. Translation gives CASSYTYQRDHEQFF.

This clonotype was counted only a few times. The J gene is TRBJ2-3, the V gene TRBV7-9, with a tentative D call TRBD1 (5 bases). Between the trimmed V and J ends, which lost 3 bases and 0 bases, there was a span of 16 bases. The CDR3 runs 17 residues. Germline-derived CDR1 and CDR2 are SEHNR and FQNEAQ (reference sequence). CDR3 sequence reads: CASSFPVTGVSTDTQYF. Written as DNA, the CDR3 is TGTGCCAGCAGCTTCCCTGTTACAGGAGTTAGCACAGATACGCAGTATTTT.

This chain connects TRBV5-5 to TRBJ2-7; D possibly corresponds to TRBD1 (5 bases). V was trimmed by 5 bases and J by 5 bases, leaving 20 bases between them. The CDR3 is made up of 15 amino acids. Germline V CDR1 and CDR2: SGHKS, YYEKEE (reference sequence). CDR3 in amino acids: CASSHATLGQNEQYF. The CDR3 DNA is TGTGCCAGCAGTCACGCGACGCTGGGGCAAAACGAGCAGTACTTC.

This chain joins TRBV11-3 and TRBJ2-7, with D hard to call. The CDR3 is 15 amino acids. The V gene lost 3 bases and the J gene lost 2 bases, with 14 bases spanning the gap. CDR1 is SGHNT, CDR2 YENEEA, per germline. The CDR3 DNA reads TGTGCCAGCAGCTTGGGCGGCTATATTACCTACGAGCAGTACTTC. Translation: CASSLGGYITYEQYF.

The chain is built from TRBV20-1 and TRBJ2-7; D might be TRBD1 or TRBD2, each matching 5 bases. The CDR3 has 13 amino acids. Germline CDR1 DFQATT, CDR2 SNEGSKA (reference sequence). The CDR3 nucleotides are TGCGGGGGATTGGGGCAGGACTCCTACGAGCAGTACTTC. This sequence encodes CGGLGQDSYEQYF.

This clonotype was recorded a few times. The chain uses TRBV12-3 or TRBV12-4 and TRBJ2-5; 7 positions agree with TRBD1. V lost 6 bases and J lost 5; bases outside the gene matches: 6. The CDR3 has 13 amino acids. CDR3: CASSPTGKETQYF. CDR3 DNA: TGTGCCAGCAGCCCGACAGGGAAGGAGACCCAGTACTTC.

The CDR3 coding sequence is TGTGCCAGCTTGATCAGGGGTCGGGAGACCCAGTACTTC. The encoded protein is CASLIRGRETQYF. This sequence joins TRBV6-1 and TRBJ2-5, with TRBD1 as a possible D gene (6 bases). CDR3 length: 13 amino acids. Deletions cut 8 bases from V and 5 bases from J, with 15 bases between. The germline V gene encodes CDR1 MNHNS and CDR2 SASEGT.

This clonotype was observed at least ten times. This sequence joins TRBV4-1 and TRBJ2-7, with a possible D match to TRBD2 (6 bases). This CDR3 contains 16 residues. V dropped 0 bases and J dropped 4 bases, with 16 bases sitting between them. Germline V gene lookup returns CDR1 MGHRA and CDR2 YSYEKL. CDR3: CASSQEGTGDIYEQYF. Here the CDR3 DNA reads TGCGCCAGCAGCCAAGAGGGAACGGGAGACATTTACGAGCAGTACTTC.

V gene TRBV5-1 combines with J gene TRBJ1-1; a possible D gene is TRBD1 (5 bases). Germline assignment: CDR1 SGHRS and CDR2 YFSETQ. The CDR3 runs 13 residues. Trimming shortened V by 3 bases and J by 6 bases, and 12 bases separated the two germline ends. CDR3 residues: CASSSRVSPEAFF. CDR3 sequence (DNA): TGCGCCAGCAGCTCCAGGGTATCCCCTGAAGCTTTCTTT.

This clonotype showed up just a few times. V and J are TRBV11-2 and TRBJ2-1; 8 nucleotides align to TRBD2. The germline CDR1 and CDR2 sequences are SGHAT and FQNNGV. J gave up 8 bases and V 0 bases, and 6 bases lay outside the gene matches. This CDR3 comprises 15 residues. Here the CDR3 DNA reads TGTGCCAGCAGCTTAGAATTGCGGGGGGTCGATGAGCAGTTCTTC. Its protein is CASSLELRGVDEQFF.

The V gene is TRBV11-1, the J gene TRBJ2-5; TRBD2 matches at 10 bases. The CDR3 spans 19 residues. Germline CDR1 SGHAT, CDR2 FQDESV (reference sequence). The V segment lost 3 bases and the J segment 2 bases; nucleotides outside the gene matches: 15. CDR3 nucleotide sequence: TGTGCCAGCAGCTTCCTAGGGCTAGCGGGAGTGAGTAGTCAAGAGACCCAGTACTTC. Translation: CASSFLGLAGVSSQETQYF.

V gene TRBV29-1 combines with J gene TRBJ1-2; D unclear. Per germline, CDR1 SQVTM and CDR2 ANQGSEA. This CDR3 has 11 amino acids. V lost 3 bases and J lost 7, with 9 bases in between. This CDR3 is CSVDLGAGYTF. In DNA form, the CDR3 reads TGCAGCGTTGACTTGGGAGCTGGCTACACCTTC.

The CDR3 here is CASSSGTGGSYEQYF. DNA for the CDR3: TGCGCCAGCAGTTCCGGGACAGGGGGGTCCTACGAGCAGTACTTC. This chain uses TRBV5-1 with TRBJ2-7; 11 nucleotides agree with TRBD1. This CDR3 is 15 amino acids long. The germline gives CDR1 SGHRS, CDR2 YFSETQ. Trimming removed 5 bases from V and 1 base from J; junction bases left unmatched: 5.

V usage is TRBV7-9 and J usage is TRBJ2-1; a possible D gene is TRBD2 (6 bases). The V and J ends lost 5 bases and 0 bases respectively, with 14 bases between them. CDR1 is SEHNR, CDR2 FQNEAQ, per germline (reference sequence). CDR3 length equals 16 residues. In DNA, the CDR3 is TGTGCCAGCAGCCCTTTGGACGGGAGCTCCTACAATGAGCAGTTCTTC. As protein: CASSPLDGSSYNEQFF.

The chain links TRBV4-1 to TRBJ2-7; D call uncertain. The CDR3 has 15 residues. Trimming cost V 1 base and J 2 bases, with 12 bases left between them. The germline gives CDR1 MGHRA, CDR2 YSYEKL. CDR3 in amino acids: CASSQVLNTAYEQYF. DNA of the CDR3: TGCGCCAGCAGCCAAGTCCTAAACACAGCCTACGAGCAGTACTTC.

The genes are TRBV29-1 and TRBJ2-7; D is unresolved. Germline CDR1 reads SQVTM; CDR2 reads ANQGSEA. V shed 0 bases and J shed 2 bases, with 11 bases lying between them. The CDR3 covers 14 residues. CDR3 nucleotide sequence: TGCAGCGTTGAAGATCCGGACGAGACCTACGAGCAGTACTTC. Translation: CSVEDPDETYEQYF.

This clonotype came up a few times. The chain uses TRBV7-9 and TRBJ2-5, with D perhaps assigned TRBD1 or TRBD2 (5 bases each). V lost 5 bases and J 7 bases, leaving 17 bases between the germline ends. CDR3 length: 14 residues. Germline CDR1 is SEHNR and CDR2 is FQNEAQ (reference sequence). In DNA form, the CDR3 reads TGTGCCAGCAGCCCAACGGGCCTTGGGGGGACCCAGTACTTC. Translating it yields CASSPTGLGGTQYF.

V gene TRBV5-1 combines with J gene TRBJ2-3; 10 bases agree with TRBD1. Losses at the gene ends were 4 bases for V and 5 bases for J; bases not matched to a gene: 4. Germline CDR1 SGHRS, CDR2 YFSETQ. The CDR3 has 14 amino acids. The CDR3: CASSPGTGEDTQYF. DNA for the CDR3: TGCGCCAGCAGCCCAGGGACAGGGGAAGATACGCAGTATTTT.